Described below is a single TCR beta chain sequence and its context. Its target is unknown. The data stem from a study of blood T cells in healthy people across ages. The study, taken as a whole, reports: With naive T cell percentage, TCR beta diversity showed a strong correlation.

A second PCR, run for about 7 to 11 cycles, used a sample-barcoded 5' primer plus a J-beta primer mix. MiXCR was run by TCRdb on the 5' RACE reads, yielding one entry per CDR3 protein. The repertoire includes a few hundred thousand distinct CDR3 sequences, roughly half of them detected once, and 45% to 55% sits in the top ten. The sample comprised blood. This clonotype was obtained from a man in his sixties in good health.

The CDR3 nucleotides read TGTGCCAGCAGCGTAGAGGGACTAGCGGGGGGAGCGTCCGATACGCAGTATTTT. Encoded protein: CASSVEGLAGGASDTQYF. The chain carries TRBV9 and TRBJ2-3; 15 bases map to TRBD2. The germline gives CDR1 SGDLS, CDR2 YYNGEE. The CDR3 consists of 18 residues. V lost 0 bases, J lost 6 bases, and 8 bases stayed unmatched. Based on the CDR3 plus reference TRBV9 and TRBJ2-3, the full variable domain is DSGVTQTPKHLITATGQRVTLRCSPRSGDLSVYWYQQSLDQGLQFLIQYYNGEERAKGNILERFSAQQFPDLHSELNLSSLELGDSALYFCASSVEGLAGGASDTQYFGPGTRLTVL.